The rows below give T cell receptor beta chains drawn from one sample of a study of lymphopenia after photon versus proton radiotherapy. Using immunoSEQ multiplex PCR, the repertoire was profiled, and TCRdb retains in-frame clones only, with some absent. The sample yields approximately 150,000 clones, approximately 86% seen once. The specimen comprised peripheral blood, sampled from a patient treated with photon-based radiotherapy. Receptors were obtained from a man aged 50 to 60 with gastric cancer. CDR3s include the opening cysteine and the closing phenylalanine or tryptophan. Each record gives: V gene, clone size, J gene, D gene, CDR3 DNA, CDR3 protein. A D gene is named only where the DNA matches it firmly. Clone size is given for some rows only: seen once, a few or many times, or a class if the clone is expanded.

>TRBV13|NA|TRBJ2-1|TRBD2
TGTGCCAGCAGCTTAAATAAGGGCACCGGGACTAGCTCGTTCTTC
CASSLNKGTGTSSFF
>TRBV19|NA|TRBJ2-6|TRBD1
TGTGCCAGTAGTATTCGGGCAGGGGGCGATGGGGCCAACGTCCTGACTTTC
CASSIRAGGDGANVLTF
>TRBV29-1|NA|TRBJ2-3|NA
TGCAGCGTTGATAGGGGGACAGATACGCAGTATTTT
CSVDRGTDTQYF
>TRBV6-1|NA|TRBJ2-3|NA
TGTGCCAGCAGTGAAGGGGCTGTTAATACGCAGTATTTT
CASSEGAVNTQYF
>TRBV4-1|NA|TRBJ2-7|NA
TGCGCCAGCAGCCAAGATGCGGGCCAAACCTTCTACGAGCAGTACTTC
CASSQDAGQTFYEQYF
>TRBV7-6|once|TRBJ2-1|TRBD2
TGTGCCAGCAGCTCCTCCGGGAGGGGGAATATTAATGAGCAGTTCTTC
CASSSSGRGNINEQFF
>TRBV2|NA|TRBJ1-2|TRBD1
TGTGCCAGCAGTGAAAGAGGGACAGACTATGGCTACACCTTC
CASSERGTDYGYTF
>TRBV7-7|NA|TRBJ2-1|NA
TGTGCCAGCAGCTTATCCAGCTACAATGAGCAGTTCTTC
CASSLSSYNEQFF
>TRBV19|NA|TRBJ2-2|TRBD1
TGTGCCAGTAGTCTCCTGGACAGGCCTCCCAACACGGCCGGGGAGCTGTTTTTT
CASSLLDRPPNTAGELFF
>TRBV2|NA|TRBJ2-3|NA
TGTGCCAGCATGGAGAGACTTAGCACAGATACGCAGTATTTT
CASMERLSTDTQYF
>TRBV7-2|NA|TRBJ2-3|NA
TGTGCCAGCAGCTTTGGGATATTTGAGTATTTT
CASSFGIFEYF
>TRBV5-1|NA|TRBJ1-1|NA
TGCGCCAGCAGCAAGACCGGGACGGTGAACACTGAAGCTTTCTTT
CASSKTGTVNTEAFF
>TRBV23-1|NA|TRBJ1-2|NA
TGCGCCAGCATCCGGGGGAAACAGGGAGGGTGGGGAAAAGGACTGGGCTACACCTTC
CASIRGKQGGWGKGLGYTF
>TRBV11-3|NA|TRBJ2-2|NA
TGTGCCAGCAGCTTGTCGGGAAAGAACACCGGGGAGCTGTTTTTT
CASSLSGKNTGELFF
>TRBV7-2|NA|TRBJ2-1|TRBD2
TGTGCCAGCAGCTTGGGACTAGTGAACAATGAGCAGTTCTTC
CASSLGLVNNEQFF
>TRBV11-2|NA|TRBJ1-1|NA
TGTGCCAGCAGCCGGACAACTATTGAAGCTTTCTTT
CASSRTTIEAFF
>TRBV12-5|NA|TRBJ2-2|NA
TGTGCTAGTGGTTTGGCCTCCGGGGATAACACCGGGGAGCTGTTTTTT
CASGLASGDNTGELFF
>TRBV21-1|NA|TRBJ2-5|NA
TGTGCCAGCAGCAGGGCAGGAAGGATAGAGACCCAGTACTTC
CASSRAGRIETQYF
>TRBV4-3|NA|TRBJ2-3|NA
TGCGCCAGCAGCCAAGTTGGGGTTAGACGGGGGAGTGCTAGCACAGATACGCAGTATTTT
CASSQVGVRRGSASTDTQYF
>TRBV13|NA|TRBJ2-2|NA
TGTGCCAGCAGCCCTCGGCAAACAGGACACACCGGGGAGCTGTTTTTT
CASSPRQTGHTGELFF
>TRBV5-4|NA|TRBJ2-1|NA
TGTGCCAGCAGCTTGGGAACTAGCTTGAACTACAATGAGCAGTTCTTC
CASSLGTSLNYNEQFF
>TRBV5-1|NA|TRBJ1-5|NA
TGCGCCAGCAGCACCTATAGCAATCAGCCCCAGCATTTT
CASSTYSNQPQHF
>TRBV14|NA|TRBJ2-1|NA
TGTGCCAGCAGCCCGTTCATAGAGCGGAACTACAATGAGCAGTTCTTC
CASSPFIERNYNEQFF
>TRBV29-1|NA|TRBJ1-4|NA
TGCAGCGTTATCTCAGGGAGCTTTGAAGAAAAACTGTTTTTT
CSVISGSFEEKLFF
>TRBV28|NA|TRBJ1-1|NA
TGTGCCAGTCGGGGCGGGATTAACACTGAAGCTTTCTTT
CASRGGINTEAFF
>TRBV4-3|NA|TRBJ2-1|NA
TGCGCCAGCAGCCAAGCGCACCGGGAGAGGATCAATGAGCAGTTCTTC
CASSQAHRERINEQFF
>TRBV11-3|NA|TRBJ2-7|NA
TGTGCCAGCAGCCAGGAGGGGTTTAGCCCGCATTTC
CASSQEGFSPHF
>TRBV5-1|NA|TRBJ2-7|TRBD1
TGCGCCAGCAGCTTGGGGGGGACAGCATCCTACGAGCAGTACTTC
CASSLGGTASYEQYF
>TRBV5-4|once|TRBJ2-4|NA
TGTGCCAGCAGCTCCCCGGGGACCAAAAACATTCAGTACTTC
CASSSPGTKNIQYF
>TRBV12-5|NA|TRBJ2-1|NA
TGTGCTAGTGGTTCCGGACTGATTAGCTCCTACAATGAGCAGTTCTTC
CASGSGLISSYNEQFF
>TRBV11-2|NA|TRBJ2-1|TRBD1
TGTGCCAGCAGCCGTCGGACAGGGCTCTACAATGAGCAGTTCTTC
CASSRRTGLYNEQFF
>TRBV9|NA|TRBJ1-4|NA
TGTGCCAGCAGCGTAGCTGGGACCCCTAATGAAAAACTGTTTTTT
CASSVAGTPNEKLFF
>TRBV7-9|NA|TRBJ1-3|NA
TGTGCCAGCAGCTTAGCGGGGGGCTCTGGAAACACCATATATTTT
CASSLAGGSGNTIYF
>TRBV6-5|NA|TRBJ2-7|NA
TGTGCCAGCAGTTACGGGGGCAGCGAACACGAGCAGTACTTC
CASSYGGSEHEQYF
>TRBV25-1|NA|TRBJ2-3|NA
TGTGCCAGCACCACAACAGATACGCAGTATTTT
CASTTTDTQYF